The 3 T cell receptor beta chains reported below all come from one sample, sequenced in a study of T cells in Graves' hyperthyroidism and ophthalmopathy. From RNA transcripts, TCR beta CDR3 regions were amplified. The HTBI primer set was used in a first-round RT-PCR of the TCR CDR3. TCRdb reprocessed the multiplex PCR reads via MiXCR and lists one record per CDR3 protein. The table shows roughly 300,000 distinct CDR3 sequences, with roughly a fifth occurring only once. Source material: blood. Receptor source: a woman in her fifties or sixties with Graves' hyperthyroidism.

This clonotype was seen ten or more times. The chain combines TRBV20-1 with TRBJ2-5; 8 bases align to TRBD2. V shed 1 base and J 4 bases; nucleotides not matched to a gene: 5. This CDR3 contains 14 residues. CDR1 and CDR2 (germline): DFQATT, SNEGSKA (reference sequence). The CDR3 protein is CSARAGGPGETQYF. As DNA, the CDR3 is TGCAGTGCTAGAGCGGGGGGGCCGGGAGAGACCCAGTACTTC.

This clonotype was recorded at least ten times. J is TRBJ2-4 and V is TRBV20-1; 7 bases align to TRBD1. Germline CDR1 DFQATT, CDR2 SNEGSKA (reference sequence). The CDR3 is 13 amino acids. V shed 4 bases, J shed 8 bases, and the junction held 8 bases outside the gene matches. The CDR3 bases are TGCAGTGCTATCACAGGGGCTCTGTACATTCAGTACTTC. It translates to CSAITGALYIQYF.

This clonotype was counted ten times or more. The chain combines TRBV28 with TRBJ2-2; D is unclear. This CDR3 contains 14 residues. The V gene lost 6 bases and the J gene lost 4 bases, with 12 bases spanning the gap. CDR1 is MDHEN, CDR2 SYDVKM, per germline. This chain's CDR3 is CASSLVPTTGELFF. CDR3 nucleotides: TGTGCCAGCAGCCTTGTCCCCACCACCGGGGAGCTGTTTTTT.